The rows below give T cell receptor beta chains drawn from one sample of a study of blood T cell repertoires in COVID-19. The repertoire was sequenced with immunoSEQ multiplex PCR; TCRdb's copy has only in-frame clones and lacks some. The sample has 200,000 to 250,000 clones, approximately 90% seen once. The sequenced sample consisted of peripheral blood. Receptors were obtained from a man between 60 and 75 years old who had recovered from COVID-19. Each CDR3 is given with its conserved first and last residue. The order of the fields is CDR3 protein, CDR3 DNA, J gene, clone size, V gene, D gene. D genes are given only for firm matches. A row's size may be missing; if present it is once, few, many or a size class.

cdr3_aa: CASSVGVSGDVEQYF
cdr3_nt: TGTGCCAGCAGCGTAGGAGTTAGCGGAGACGTTGAGCAGTACTTC
j_call: TRBJ2-7
clone_size: few
v_call: TRBV9
d_call: -

cdr3_aa: CASSLAAGPNSGELFF
cdr3_nt: TGCGCCAGCAGCTTGGCCGCGGGCCCAAATTCCGGGGAGCTGTTTTTT
j_call: TRBJ2-2
clone_size: -
v_call: TRBV5-1
d_call: -

cdr3_aa: CASGIAVRKNIQYF
cdr3_nt: TGTGCCAGCGGAATAGCGGTCAGGAAAAACATTCAGTACTTC
j_call: TRBJ2-4
clone_size: once
v_call: TRBV5-8
d_call: -

cdr3_aa: CASSRGQGRSDTQYF
cdr3_nt: TGTGCCAGCAGCCGGGGACAGGGGAGGTCAGATACGCAGTATTTT
j_call: TRBJ2-3
clone_size: -
v_call: TRBV11-3
d_call: TRBD1

cdr3_aa: CATSHTSGRRGEQFF
cdr3_nt: TGTGCCACCAGTCATACTAGCGGGAGGAGGGGTGAGCAGTTCTTC
j_call: TRBJ2-1
clone_size: -
v_call: TRBV6-2/TRBV6-3
d_call: TRBD2

cdr3_aa: CASSKVQGSEAFF
cdr3_nt: TGTGCCAGCAGCAAAGTTCAGGGCTCTGAAGCTTTCTTT
j_call: TRBJ1-1
clone_size: -
v_call: TRBV11-3
d_call: -

cdr3_aa: CGTANYGYTF
cdr3_nt: TGTGGCACAGCTAACTATGGCTACACCTTC
j_call: TRBJ1-2
clone_size: -
v_call: TRBV28
d_call: -

cdr3_aa: CASSQMGGPGNTIYF
cdr3_nt: TGTGCCAGCAGCCAAATGGGGGGTCCTGGAAACACCATATATTTT
j_call: TRBJ1-3
clone_size: -
v_call: TRBV3-1/TRBV3-2
d_call: -

cdr3_aa: CASSQKDGRGYTGELFF
cdr3_nt: TGCGCCAGCAGCCAAAAGGACGGGAGGGGGTACACCGGGGAGCTGTTTTTT
j_call: TRBJ2-2
clone_size: -
v_call: TRBV4-1
d_call: TRBD2

cdr3_aa: CASSRQGQGTEAFF
cdr3_nt: TGCGCCAGCAGCCGACAGGGGCAGGGGACTGAAGCTTTCTTT
j_call: TRBJ1-1
clone_size: -
v_call: TRBV5-1
d_call: TRBD1

cdr3_aa: CASNSGNNSPLHF
cdr3_nt: TGTGCCAGCAACTCAGGGAATAATTCACCCCTCCACTTT
j_call: TRBJ1-6
clone_size: once
v_call: TRBV2
d_call: -

cdr3_aa: CASSPGSSSYNEQFF
cdr3_nt: TGTGCCAGCAGCCCGGGGTCCAGCTCCTACAATGAGCAGTTCTTC
j_call: TRBJ2-1
clone_size: few
v_call: TRBV3-1/TRBV3-2
d_call: -

cdr3_aa: CASNNRGESGNTIYF
cdr3_nt: TGTGCCAGCAACAACAGGGGAGAGTCTGGAAACACCATATATTTT
j_call: TRBJ1-3
clone_size: -
v_call: TRBV9
d_call: TRBD1

cdr3_aa: CASSLGGGPNTEAFF
cdr3_nt: TGTGCCAGCAGTTTAGGGGGCGGTCCCAACACTGAAGCTTTCTTT
j_call: TRBJ1-1
clone_size: -
v_call: TRBV28
d_call: -

cdr3_aa: CASSLAGGIQPQHF
cdr3_nt: TGTGCCAGCAGCTTAGCGGGGGGGATCCAGCCCCAGCATTTT
j_call: TRBJ1-5
clone_size: -
v_call: TRBV11-2
d_call: -

cdr3_aa: CASKLAGITGDPRLAEAFF
cdr3_nt: TGTGCCAGCAAATTGGCGGGGATCACAGGGGACCCACGGTTGGCTGAAGCTTTCTTT
j_call: TRBJ1-1
clone_size: -
v_call: TRBV5-8
d_call: TRBD1

cdr3_aa: CASSPGQGGLTEAFF
cdr3_nt: TGTGCCAGCTCACCAGGACAGGGGGGGCTCACTGAAGCTTTCTTT
j_call: TRBJ1-1
clone_size: -
v_call: TRBV18
d_call: TRBD1

cdr3_aa: CASSVGTVAYEQYF
cdr3_nt: TGTGCCAGCAGCGTCGGGACAGTGGCCTACGAGCAGTACTTC
j_call: TRBJ2-7
clone_size: -
v_call: TRBV9
d_call: TRBD1

cdr3_aa: CASSFSSGHQETQYF
cdr3_nt: TGTGCCAGCAGTTTTAGTAGCGGCCACCAAGAGACCCAGTACTTC
j_call: TRBJ2-5
clone_size: -
v_call: TRBV7-8
d_call: -

cdr3_aa: CASRQGAQPQHF
cdr3_nt: TGTGCCAGCAGGCAGGGGGCCCAGCCCCAGCATTTT
j_call: TRBJ1-5
clone_size: -
v_call: TRBV28
d_call: TRBD1

cdr3_aa: CASSSGAGLAGVGEQFF
cdr3_nt: TGTGCCAGCAGTTCGGGGGCGGGACTAGCGGGAGTCGGTGAGCAGTTCTTC
j_call: TRBJ2-1
clone_size: -
v_call: TRBV28
d_call: TRBD2

cdr3_aa: CASSESFRGLKSEQFF
cdr3_nt: TGCGCCAGCAGTGAGTCGTTCCGGGGTCTAAAAAGTGAGCAGTTCTTC
j_call: TRBJ2-1
clone_size: -
v_call: TRBV10-1
d_call: -

cdr3_aa: CASKRQGEDTEAFF
cdr3_nt: TGCGCCAGCAAACGACAGGGGGAGGACACTGAAGCTTTCTTT
j_call: TRBJ1-1
clone_size: -
v_call: TRBV5-1
d_call: TRBD1

cdr3_aa: CASSSPSEAGAGNTIYF
cdr3_nt: TGTGCCAGCAGCTCCCCGTCGGAGGCAGGGGCTGGAAACACCATATATTTT
j_call: TRBJ1-3
clone_size: few
v_call: TRBV7-6
d_call: -

cdr3_aa: CASSLSGQPQHF
cdr3_nt: TGCGCCAGCAGCTTGTCCGGTCAGCCCCAGCATTTT
j_call: TRBJ1-5
clone_size: -
v_call: TRBV5-1
d_call: -

cdr3_aa: CASSYAGLSVIGEQYF
cdr3_nt: TGTGCCAGCAGTTACGCGGGACTCTCCGTCATCGGCGAGCAGTACTTC
j_call: TRBJ2-7
clone_size: -
v_call: TRBV6-5
d_call: -

cdr3_aa: CASSDFHGQGKGNGYTF
cdr3_nt: TGTGCCAGCAGTGATTTCCATGGACAGGGGAAGGGTAATGGCTACACCTTC
j_call: TRBJ1-2
clone_size: -
v_call: TRBV6-4
d_call: TRBD1

cdr3_aa: CASGPGTGRNQPQHF
cdr3_nt: TGTGCCAGCGGACCTGGGACAGGGCGCAATCAGCCCCAGCATTTT
j_call: TRBJ1-5
clone_size: -
v_call: TRBV3-1/TRBV3-2
d_call: TRBD1

cdr3_aa: CASSQLRTTPETQYF
cdr3_nt: TGCGCCAGCAGCCAGCTACGGACAACCCCGGAGACCCAGTACTTC
j_call: TRBJ2-5
clone_size: -
v_call: TRBV4-1
d_call: -